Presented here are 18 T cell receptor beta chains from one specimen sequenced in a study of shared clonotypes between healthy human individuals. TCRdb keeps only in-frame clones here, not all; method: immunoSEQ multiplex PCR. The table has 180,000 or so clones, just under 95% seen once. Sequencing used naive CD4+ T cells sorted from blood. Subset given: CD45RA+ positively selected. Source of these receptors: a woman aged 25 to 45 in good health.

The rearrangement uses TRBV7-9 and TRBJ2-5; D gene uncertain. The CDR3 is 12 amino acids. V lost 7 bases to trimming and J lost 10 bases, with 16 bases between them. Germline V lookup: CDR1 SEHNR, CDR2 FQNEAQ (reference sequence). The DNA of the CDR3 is TGTGCCAGCACCGTCGCGGACCTCGACCAGTACTTC. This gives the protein CASTVADLDQYF.

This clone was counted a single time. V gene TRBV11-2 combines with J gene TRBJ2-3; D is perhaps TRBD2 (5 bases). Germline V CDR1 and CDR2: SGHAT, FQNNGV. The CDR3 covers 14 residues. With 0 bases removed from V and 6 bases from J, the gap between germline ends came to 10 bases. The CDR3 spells CASSLDRQRDTQYF. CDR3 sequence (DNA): TGTGCCAGCAGCTTAGATCGCCAGCGGGATACGCAGTATTTT.

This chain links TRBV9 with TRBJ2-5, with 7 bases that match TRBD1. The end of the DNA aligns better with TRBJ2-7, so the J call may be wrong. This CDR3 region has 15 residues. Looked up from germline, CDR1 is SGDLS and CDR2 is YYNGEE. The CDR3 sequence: CASSVGWTGSYEQYF. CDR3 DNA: TGTGCCAGCAGCGTAGGATGGACAGGCTCCTACGAGCAGTACTTC.

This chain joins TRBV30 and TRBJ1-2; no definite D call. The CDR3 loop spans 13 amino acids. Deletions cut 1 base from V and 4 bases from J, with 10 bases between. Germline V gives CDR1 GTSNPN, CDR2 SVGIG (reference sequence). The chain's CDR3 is CAWSDSGFYGYTF. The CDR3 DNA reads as TGTGCCTGGAGTGATTCCGGGTTCTATGGCTACACCTTC. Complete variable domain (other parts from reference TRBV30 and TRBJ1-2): SQTIHQWPATLVQPVGSPLSLECTVEGTSNPNLYWYRQAAGRGLQLLFYSVGIGQISSEVPQNLSASRPQDRQFILSSKKLLLSDSGFYLCAWSDSGFYGYTFGSGTRLTVV.

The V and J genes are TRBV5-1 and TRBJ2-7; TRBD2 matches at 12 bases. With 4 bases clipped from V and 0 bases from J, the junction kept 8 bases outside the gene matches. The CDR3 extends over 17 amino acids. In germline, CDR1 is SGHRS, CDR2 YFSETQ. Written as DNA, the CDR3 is TGCGCCAGCAGCCTAGGACTAGCGGGAAAGAGCTCCTACGAGCAGTACTTC. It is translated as CASSLGLAGKSSYEQYF.

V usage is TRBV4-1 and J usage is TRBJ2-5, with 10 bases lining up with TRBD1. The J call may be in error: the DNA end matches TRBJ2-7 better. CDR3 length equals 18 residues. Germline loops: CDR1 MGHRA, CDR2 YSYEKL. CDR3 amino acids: CASSQAVTGGLSSREQYF. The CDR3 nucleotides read TGCGCCAGCAGCCAAGCCGTGACAGGGGGCCTGAGCTCTCGCGAGCAGTACTTC.

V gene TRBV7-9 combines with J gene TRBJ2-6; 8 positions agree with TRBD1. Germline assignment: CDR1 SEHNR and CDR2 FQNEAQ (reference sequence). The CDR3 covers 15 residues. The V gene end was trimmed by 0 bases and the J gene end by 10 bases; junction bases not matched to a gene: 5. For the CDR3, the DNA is TGTGCCAGCAGCTTAGCCAGACAGGGGTGGAACGTCCTGACTTTC. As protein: CASSLARQGWNVLTF.

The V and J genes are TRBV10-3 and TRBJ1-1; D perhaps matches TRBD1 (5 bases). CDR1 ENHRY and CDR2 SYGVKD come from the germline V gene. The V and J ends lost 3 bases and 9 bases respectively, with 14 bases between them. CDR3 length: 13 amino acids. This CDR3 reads CAISEFQGQQAFF. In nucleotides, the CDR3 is TGTGCCATCAGTGAATTTCAGGGCCAACAAGCTTTCTTT.

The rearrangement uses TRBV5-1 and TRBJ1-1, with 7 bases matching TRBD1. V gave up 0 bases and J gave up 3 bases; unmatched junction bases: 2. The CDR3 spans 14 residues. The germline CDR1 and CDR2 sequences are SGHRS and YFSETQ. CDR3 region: CASSLEGAYTEAFF. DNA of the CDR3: TGCGCCAGCAGCTTGGAGGGGGCGTACACTGAAGCTTTCTTT.

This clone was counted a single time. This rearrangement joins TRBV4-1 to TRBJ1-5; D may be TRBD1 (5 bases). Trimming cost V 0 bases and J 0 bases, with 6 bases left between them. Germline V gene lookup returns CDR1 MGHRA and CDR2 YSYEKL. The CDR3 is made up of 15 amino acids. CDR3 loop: CASSQEGPSNQPQHF. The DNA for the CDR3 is TGCGCCAGCAGCCAAGAGGGACCTAGCAATCAGCCCCAGCATTTT.

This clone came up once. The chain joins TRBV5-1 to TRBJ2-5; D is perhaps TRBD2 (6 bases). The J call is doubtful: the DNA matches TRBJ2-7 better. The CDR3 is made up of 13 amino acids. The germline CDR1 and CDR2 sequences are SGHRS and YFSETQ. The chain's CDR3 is CASRPTRDYEQYF. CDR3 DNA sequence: TGCGCCAGCAGACCGACGCGGGACTACGAGCAGTACTTC.

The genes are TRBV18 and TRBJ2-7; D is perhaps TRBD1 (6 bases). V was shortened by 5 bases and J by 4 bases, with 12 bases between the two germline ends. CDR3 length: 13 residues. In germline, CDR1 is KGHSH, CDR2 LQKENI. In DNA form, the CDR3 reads TGTGCCAGCTCAGACAGGACAGATTACGAGCAGTACTTC. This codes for CASSDRTDYEQYF. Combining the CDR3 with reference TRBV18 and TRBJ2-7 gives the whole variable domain NAGVMQNPRHLVRRRGQEARLRCSPMKGHSHVYWYRQLPEEGLKFMVYLQKENIIDESGMPKERFSAEFPKEGPSILRIQQVVRGDSAAYFCASSDRTDYEQYFGPGTRLTVT.

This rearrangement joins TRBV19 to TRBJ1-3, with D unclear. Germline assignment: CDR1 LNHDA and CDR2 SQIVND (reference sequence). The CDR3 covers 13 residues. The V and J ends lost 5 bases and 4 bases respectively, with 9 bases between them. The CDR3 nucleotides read TGTGCCAGTAGTCAAGCATCCGGAAACACCATATATTTT. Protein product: CASSQASGNTIYF.

CDR3 nucleotides: TGTGCCTGGACCACGGGACAGCCGGGCTACACCTTC. This codes for CAWTTGQPGYTF. This sequence joins TRBV30 and TRBJ1-2; 7 bases fit TRBD1. CDR3 length equals 12 residues. Germline loops: CDR1 GTSNPN, CDR2 SVGIG (reference sequence). Trimming took 4 bases from V and 8 from J; bases not matched to a gene: 7.

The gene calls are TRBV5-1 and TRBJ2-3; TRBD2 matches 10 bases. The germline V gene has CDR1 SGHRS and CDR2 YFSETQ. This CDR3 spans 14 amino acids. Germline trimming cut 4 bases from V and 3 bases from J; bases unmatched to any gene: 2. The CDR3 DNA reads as TGCGCCAGCAGCGCGACTAGCGGGACAGATACGCAGTATTTT. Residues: CASSATSGTDTQYF.

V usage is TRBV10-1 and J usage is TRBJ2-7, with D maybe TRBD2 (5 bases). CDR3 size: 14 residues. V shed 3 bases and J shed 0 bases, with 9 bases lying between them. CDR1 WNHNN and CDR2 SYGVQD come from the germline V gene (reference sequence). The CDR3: CASSDYSGSYEQYF. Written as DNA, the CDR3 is TGCGCCAGCAGTGACTACAGCGGCTCCTACGAGCAGTACTTC.

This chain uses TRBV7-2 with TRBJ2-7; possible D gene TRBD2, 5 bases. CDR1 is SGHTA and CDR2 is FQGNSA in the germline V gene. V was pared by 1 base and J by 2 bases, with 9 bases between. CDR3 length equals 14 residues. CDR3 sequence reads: CASSLVASPYEQYF. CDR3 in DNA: TGTGCCAGCAGCTTAGTAGCGTCACCCTACGAGCAGTACTTC.

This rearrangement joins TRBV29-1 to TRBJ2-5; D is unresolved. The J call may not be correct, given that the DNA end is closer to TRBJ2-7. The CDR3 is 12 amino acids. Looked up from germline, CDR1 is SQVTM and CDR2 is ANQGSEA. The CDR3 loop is CSVDGRLGEQYF. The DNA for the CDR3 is TGCAGCGTTGATGGTAGACTGGGCGAGCAGTACTTC.